This TCR beta chain was sequenced for a study of blood T cell repertoires in COVID-19. Overall study context: T cells, B-cell-depleted T cells, or PBMCs provided the cDNA or gDNA that served as material.

This CDR3 is built from 15 residues. Germline V CDR1 and CDR2: LGHNA, YNFKEQ. Deletions cut 4 bases from V and 2 bases from J, with 11 bases between. Per the authors' pipeline: Amplified reference gene primers provided the basis for estimating nucleated cell counts. Some clones are missing from TCRdb's copy, which holds only in-frame ones; the method was immunoSEQ multiplex PCR. That table supplies the V and J calls and clone size; D and trimming were determined from the DNA. The sample has 150,000 to 200,000 clones, roughly 80% seen once. Seattle enrolled patients during active infection and tracked them longitudinally.

The chain combines TRBV4-2 with TRBJ1-4; D is possibly TRBD1 (5 bases). The clonotype comes from a woman of 80 years or more with COVID-19, enrolled during active disease. What was sequenced was peripheral blood. This chain's CDR3 is CASSPLGGTNEKLFF. CDR3 nucleotides: TGTGCCAGCAGCCCGCTGGGGGGTACTAATGAAAAACTGTTTTTT.